This TCR beta chain derives from a study of vaccination and CD4 T cells after COVID-19. This clonotype showed up just a few times. Its specificity is unknown. This sample's treatment: approximately nine-day PBMC culture with coronavirus spike peptide pools or control peptides (ViraFEST assay). Investigators obtained the unexposed donor's CD4+ T cells before the COVID-19 pandemic (2011-2018). With around 9.4 ug/ml peptide pools and roughly 9.8 IU/ml IL-2, PBMCs were cultured at some 2.2 million per well. This CDR3 has 12 amino acids. The germline V gene has CDR1 DFQATT and CDR2 SNEGSKA (reference sequence). Deletions cut 1 base from V and 1 base from J, with 4 bases between. Once obtained from cultured CD4+ T cells, the DNA was sequenced using the Oncomine TCR Beta short-read assay. One entry per CDR3 protein, called by TCRdb with MiXCR from the PCR reads. The sample has some 5,500 distinct CDR3 sequences; about 62% are singletons.

What was sequenced was CD4+ T cells from blood, cultured in vitro. The sequence derives from a human donor in good health. The chain combines TRBV20-1 with TRBJ1-2, with no clear D. CDR3 in amino acids: CSARGDNYGYTF. CDR3 DNA: TGCAGTGCTAGAGGAGATAACTATGGCTACACCTTC.